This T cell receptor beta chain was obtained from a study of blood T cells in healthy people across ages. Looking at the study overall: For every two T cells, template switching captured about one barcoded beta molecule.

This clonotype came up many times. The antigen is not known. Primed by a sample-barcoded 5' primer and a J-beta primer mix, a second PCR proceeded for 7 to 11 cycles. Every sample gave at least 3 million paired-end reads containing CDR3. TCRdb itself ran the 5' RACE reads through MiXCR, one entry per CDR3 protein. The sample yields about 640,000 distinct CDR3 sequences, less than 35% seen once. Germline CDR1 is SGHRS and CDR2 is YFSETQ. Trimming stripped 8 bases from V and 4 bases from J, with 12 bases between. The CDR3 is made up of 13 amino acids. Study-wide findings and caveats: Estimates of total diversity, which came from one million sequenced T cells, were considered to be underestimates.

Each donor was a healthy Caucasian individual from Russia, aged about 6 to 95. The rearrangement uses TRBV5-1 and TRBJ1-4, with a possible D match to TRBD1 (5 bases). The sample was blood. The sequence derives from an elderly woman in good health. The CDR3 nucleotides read TGCGCCAGTTCAACAGGAGGTAATGAAAAACTGTTTTTT. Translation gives CASSTGGNEKLFF.